This T cell receptor (beta chain) was sequenced in a study of T cell responses to AZD1222 COVID-19 vaccine. The overall study: Pooled samples include second doses given at about 4 or 12 weeks. General observations from the study: Breadth and depth of Spike-specific TCRs rose after two AZD1222 doses. Baseline seropositives among AZD1222 recipients totaled only five to seven.

Measured with immunoSEQ multiplex PCR; TCRdb has only the in-frame clones, and not every one. In the table there are more than 100,000 clones, 80% to 90% of which are singletons. Points on this clone: Its target is unknown.

The CDR3 length is 20 residues. Deletions cut 2 bases from V and 0 bases from J, with 19 bases between. Germline values: CDR1 KGHDR, CDR2 SFDVKD. Source: peripheral blood, taken on day 0 of AZD1222 vaccination. The origin of this receptor is an adult in good health. The genes are TRBV24-1 and TRBJ2-6; a possible D gene is TRBD1 (5 bases). CDR3 sequence reads: CATSDSNRLPSYSGANVLTF. CDR3 DNA sequence: TGTGCCACCAGTGATTCAAACAGGCTCCCATCCTACTCTGGGGCCAACGTCCTGACTTTC.